Below are 13 T cell receptor beta chains sequenced from a single sample in a study of blood T cells in healthy people across ages. For the second PCR, which ran for 7 to 11 cycles, a sample-barcoded 5' primer and a J-beta primer mix were used. Each CDR3 protein gets one entry after TCRdb re-called the 5' RACE reads with MiXCR. The table shows about 800,000 distinct CDR3 sequences, with more than 20% occurring only once. These data are also associated with another study on T cells of mothers and their children.

Material: blood. These receptors all stem from a boy between 10 and 17 years old in good health.

The table lists this clonotype with a few counts. The J gene is TRBJ2-4, the V gene TRBV28; 7 bases agree with TRBD1. J gave up 0 bases and V 3 bases, and 11 bases lay outside the gene matches. The CDR3 is 18 residues long. Germline-derived CDR1 and CDR2 are MDHEN and SYDVKM. CDR3 loop: CASSFRTGATIAKNIQYF. As DNA, the CDR3 is TGTGCCAGCAGTTTCCGCACAGGGGCGACGATAGCCAAAAACATTCAGTACTTC.

This clonotype was observed a handful of times. The J gene is TRBJ2-7, the V gene TRBV12-3 or TRBV12-4; 8 bases are shared with TRBD1. This CDR3 contains 15 residues. The trim removed 5 bases at V and 3 bases at J, leaving 9 bases unmatched. The CDR3 reads CASSRTRQGHYEQYF. As DNA, the CDR3 is TGTGCCAGCAGTAGAACTCGACAGGGGCACTACGAGCAGTACTTC.

The sample holds a few counts of this clonotype. This chain links TRBV7-2 with TRBJ1-1; 9 bases are shared with TRBD1. The CDR3 has 16 amino acids. J was trimmed by 5 bases and V by 5 bases; bases with no gene match: 12. From germline, CDR1 is SGHTA and CDR2 FQGNSA. The CDR3 reads CASSTGTGISFTEAFF. The CDR3 coding sequence is TGTGCCAGCAGCACCGGGACAGGGATCTCCTTTACTGAAGCTTTCTTT.

The J gene is TRBJ2-2, the V gene TRBV6-6; a possible D gene is TRBD2 (6 bases). The CDR3 spans 15 residues. V lost 6 bases, J lost 6 bases, and 17 bases lay in between. CDR1 and CDR2 (germline): MNHNY, SVGAGI (reference sequence). CDR3 sequence: CASRGAVAASGELFF. In DNA, the CDR3 is TGTGCCAGCAGAGGGGCGGTAGCGGCTTCCGGGGAGCTGTTTTTT.

This sequence joins TRBV27 and TRBJ1-6; D call uncertain. The CDR3 is made up of 17 amino acids. V lost 6 bases and J lost 0, with 15 bases in between. Germline-derived CDR1 and CDR2 are MNHEY and SMNVEV (reference sequence). The CDR3 protein is CASSGEPLSSYNSPLHF. Here the CDR3 DNA reads TGTGCCAGCAGCGGGGAACCTCTAAGCTCCTATAATTCACCCCTCCACTTT.

The chain combines TRBV20-1 with TRBJ2-1; 7 nucleotides line up with TRBD1. Per the germline V gene, CDR1 is DFQATT and CDR2 is SNEGSKA (reference sequence). The CDR3 is 20 residues long. V was pared by 2 bases and J by 0 bases, with 19 bases of the junction left unmatched. CDR3: CSARLLTKVSSGGSYNEQFF. For the CDR3, the DNA is TGCAGTGCTAGATTGCTTACAAAGGTTTCGTCAGGGGGCTCCTACAATGAGCAGTTCTTC.

The V call is TRBV7-2, the J call TRBJ2-7; 7 bases agree with TRBD1. The CDR3 covers 14 residues. V gave up 5 bases and J gave up 3 bases; unmatched junction bases: 7. Germline lookup yields CDR1 SGHTA and CDR2 FQGNSA. The CDR3 DNA is TGTGCCAGCAGCGCCAAGCCAGGGGGCTACGAGCAGTACTTC. Protein product: CASSAKPGGYEQYF.

The sample holds a few counts of this clonotype. The chain recombines TRBV7-6 with TRBJ1-2; no reliable D call. The V gene's germline CDR1 is SGHVS and CDR2 FNYEAQ. Trimming shortened V by 5 bases and J by 8 bases, and 21 bases separated the two germline ends. CDR3 length: 15 residues. The CDR3 reads CASSPPGVFLGGYTF. The CDR3 DNA is TGTGCCAGCAGCCCGCCCGGGGTTTTTCTCGGGGGCTACACCTTC.

Ten or more counts support this clonotype. The J gene is TRBJ2-5, the V gene TRBV6-6; the match to TRBD1 covers 8 bases. The junction had 6 bases not matched to a gene; V was cut back by 10 bases and J by 5 bases. There are 12 residues in the CDR3. The germline V gene has CDR1 MNHNY and CDR2 SVGAGI (reference sequence). The CDR3 DNA reads TGTGCCACAAGACAGGGGCCGGAGACCCAGTACTTC. The encoded protein is CATRQGPETQYF.

This clonotype was recorded a few times. The chain employs TRBV18 and TRBJ2-7; D may correspond to TRBD1 or TRBD2 (5 bases each). CDR3 length: 15 amino acids. Germline V gives CDR1 KGHSH, CDR2 LQKENI. V was pared by 3 bases and J by 6 bases, with 18 bases between. The CDR3 nucleotides are TGTGCCAGCTCACCGGGAGCAGGGCGATCGGGCGAGCAGTACTTC. This gives the protein CASSPGAGRSGEQYF.

The gene calls are TRBV14 and TRBJ2-7; 8 bases are shared with TRBD2. The germline gives CDR1 SGHDN, CDR2 FVKESK. After removal of 4 bases from V and 5 bases from J, the junction contained 13 bases not matched to a gene. CDR3 length: 16 residues. In DNA form, the CDR3 reads TGTGCCAGCAGCCCATCCAGGCTAGCGGGCATCAACGAGCAGTACTTC. Amino acid sequence: CASSPSRLAGINEQYF.

The chain employs TRBV19 and TRBJ2-1; D not certain. The CDR3 consists of 15 residues. The V end lost 3 bases, the J end lost 4 bases, and 13 bases lay between the germline ends. CDR1 and CDR2 from the germline V gene are LNHDA and SQIVND (reference sequence). This CDR3 is CASSIRTTQYNEQFF. The CDR3 DNA is TGTGCCAGTAGTATCCGGACCACGCAATACAATGAGCAGTTCTTC.

The rearrangement joins TRBV20-1 to TRBJ2-5; D gene unclear. The CDR3 covers 16 residues. CDR1 DFQATT and CDR2 SNEGSKA come from the germline V gene (reference sequence). CDR3 region: CSARQTINGPGETQYF. The CDR3 coding sequence is TGCAGCGCGAGACAAACTATTAATGGTCCTGGGGAGACCCAGTACTTC.